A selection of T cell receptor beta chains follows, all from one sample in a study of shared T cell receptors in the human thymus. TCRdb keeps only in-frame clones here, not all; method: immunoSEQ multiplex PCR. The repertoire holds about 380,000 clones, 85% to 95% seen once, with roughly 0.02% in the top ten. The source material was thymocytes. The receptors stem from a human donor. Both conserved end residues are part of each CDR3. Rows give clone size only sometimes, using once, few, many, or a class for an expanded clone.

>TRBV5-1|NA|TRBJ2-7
CASSLTREWYEQYF
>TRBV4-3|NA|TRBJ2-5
CASSQESLAGDETQYF
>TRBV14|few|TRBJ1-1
CASSHRTETGEAFF
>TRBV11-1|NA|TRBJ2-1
CASSLAWGSEQFF
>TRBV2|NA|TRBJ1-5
CASSASGTADQPQHF
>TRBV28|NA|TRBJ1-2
CASSRDRLANYGYTF
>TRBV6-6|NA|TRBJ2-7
CASSYSDREGSNEQYF
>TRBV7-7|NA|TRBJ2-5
CASSLAASGRFATQYF
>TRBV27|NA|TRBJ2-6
CASSLRVPYSGANVLTF
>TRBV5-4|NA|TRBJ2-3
CAIGGTDTQYF
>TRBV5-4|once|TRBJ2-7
CASSLGTGKPYEQYF
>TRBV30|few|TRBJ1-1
CGVRMSPEAFF
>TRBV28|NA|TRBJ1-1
CASLPLTGGPEAFF
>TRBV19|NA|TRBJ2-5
CASSIALGQGTPLSQETQYF
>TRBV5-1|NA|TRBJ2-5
CASSFRLRSGRIKTQYF
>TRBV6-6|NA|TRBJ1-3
CASRGKVLETIYF
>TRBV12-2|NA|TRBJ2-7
CASRLPFYLWAYEQYF
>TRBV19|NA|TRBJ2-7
CASSIPVGRSYEQYF
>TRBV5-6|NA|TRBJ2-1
CASSRRGAKAKQFF
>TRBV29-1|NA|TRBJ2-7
CSVDGRGTSEQYF
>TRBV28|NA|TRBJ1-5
CASSLGPPRVRNQPQHF
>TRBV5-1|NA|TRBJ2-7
CSCTSGTRNYEQYF
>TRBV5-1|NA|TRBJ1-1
CASETAPNTEAFF
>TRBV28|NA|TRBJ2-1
CASSLLLRSGSDPNEQFF
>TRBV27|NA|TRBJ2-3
CASSPRMQHGAPHTDTQYF
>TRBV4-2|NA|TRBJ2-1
CASSYPARAPYNEQFF
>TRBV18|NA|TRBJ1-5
CASSPDRDNQPQHF
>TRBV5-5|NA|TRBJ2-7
CATMTGQTPGEQYF
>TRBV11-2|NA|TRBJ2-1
CASSPLAGGPNEQFF
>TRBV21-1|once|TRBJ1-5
CASSTRTGIRGNQPQHF
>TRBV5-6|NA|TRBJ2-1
CASSFPLAGLNNEQFF
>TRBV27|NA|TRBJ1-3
CASRGGGKASGNTIYF
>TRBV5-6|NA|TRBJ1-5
CASSFVRDSNQPQHF
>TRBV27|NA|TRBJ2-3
CASKFRTSGTSGRVGDTQYF
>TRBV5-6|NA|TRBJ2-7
CASSLHGPRYEQYF
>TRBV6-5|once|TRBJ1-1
CASSYSAGAEAFF
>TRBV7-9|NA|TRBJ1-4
CASSLKTGLATNEKLFF
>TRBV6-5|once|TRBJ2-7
CASRPGPYYEQYF
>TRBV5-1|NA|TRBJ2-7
CASSLGGLWTGTYEQYF
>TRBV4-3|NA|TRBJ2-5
CASSPSQGKETQYF
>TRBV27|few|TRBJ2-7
CASSPCYTREEYEQYF
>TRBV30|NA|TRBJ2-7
CAWSILWGQGTYEQYF
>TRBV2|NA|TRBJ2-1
CASSEAQREPYNEQFF
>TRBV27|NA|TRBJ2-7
CASSPSGDSYEQYF
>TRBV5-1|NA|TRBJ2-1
CATRGEGGPKDEQFF
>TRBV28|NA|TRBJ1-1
CASSRGLSPNTEAFF
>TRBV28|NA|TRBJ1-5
CASSWGQPQHF
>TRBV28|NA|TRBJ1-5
CASSGQTGGVWCQPQHF
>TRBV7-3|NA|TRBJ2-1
CASSLSHRPYNEQFF
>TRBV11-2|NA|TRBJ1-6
CASSQRQARSYNSPLHF
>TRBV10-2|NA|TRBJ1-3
CASSVSGNTIYF
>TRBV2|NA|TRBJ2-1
CASSDPGPEIEQFF
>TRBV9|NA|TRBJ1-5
CASSVYRTGGNQPQHF